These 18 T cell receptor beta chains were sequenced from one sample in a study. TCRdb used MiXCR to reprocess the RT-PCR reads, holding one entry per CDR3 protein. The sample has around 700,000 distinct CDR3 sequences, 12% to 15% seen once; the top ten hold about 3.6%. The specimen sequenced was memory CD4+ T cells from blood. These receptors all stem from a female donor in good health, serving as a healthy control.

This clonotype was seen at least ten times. CDR3 in DNA: TGCAGCGTTGAAGATAGGAAGGGAGGGGCAGAGACCCAGTACTTC. It translates to CSVEDRKGGAETQYF. The rearrangement joins TRBV29-1 to TRBJ2-5; 7 bases fit TRBD2. CDR3 length: 15 residues. V lost 0 bases and J lost 4; bases outside the gene matches: 8. Per the germline V gene, CDR1 is SQVTM and CDR2 is ANQGSEA.

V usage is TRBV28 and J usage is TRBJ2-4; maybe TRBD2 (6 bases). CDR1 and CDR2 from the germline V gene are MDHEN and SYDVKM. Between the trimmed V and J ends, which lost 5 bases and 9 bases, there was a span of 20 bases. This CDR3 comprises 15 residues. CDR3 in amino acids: CASSRYGGYMGIQYF. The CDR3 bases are TGTGCCAGCAGTAGGTACGGAGGGTATATGGGCATTCAGTACTTC.

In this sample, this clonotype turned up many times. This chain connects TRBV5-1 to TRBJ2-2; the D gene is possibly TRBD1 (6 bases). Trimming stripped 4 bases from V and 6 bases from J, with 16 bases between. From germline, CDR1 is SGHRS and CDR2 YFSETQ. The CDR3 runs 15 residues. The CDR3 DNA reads TGCGCCAGCAGCCCCCAGTCAGGGGCCGCCGGGGAGCTGTTTTTT. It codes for CASSPQSGAAGELFF.

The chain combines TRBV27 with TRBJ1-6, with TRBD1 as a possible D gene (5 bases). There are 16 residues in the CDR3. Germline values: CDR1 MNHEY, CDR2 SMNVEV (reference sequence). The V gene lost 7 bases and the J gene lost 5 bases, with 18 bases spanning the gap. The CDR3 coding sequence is TGTGCCAGCACCTGGGACCAACCCTCTAATAATTCACCCCTCCACTTT. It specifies CASTWDQPSNNSPLHF.

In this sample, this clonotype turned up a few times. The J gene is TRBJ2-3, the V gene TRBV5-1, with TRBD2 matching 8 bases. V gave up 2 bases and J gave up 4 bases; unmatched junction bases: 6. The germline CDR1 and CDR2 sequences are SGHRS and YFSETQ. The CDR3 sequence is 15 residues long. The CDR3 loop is CASSLKSGSADTQYF. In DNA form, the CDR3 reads TGCGCCAGCAGCTTAAAGAGCGGGAGTGCAGATACGCAGTATTTT.

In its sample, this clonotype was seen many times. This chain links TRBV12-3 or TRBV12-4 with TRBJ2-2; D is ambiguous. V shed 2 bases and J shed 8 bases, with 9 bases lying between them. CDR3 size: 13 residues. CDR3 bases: TGTGCCAGCAGTTTAACTGTGGAAGGGGAGCTGTTTTTT. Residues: CASSLTVEGELFF.

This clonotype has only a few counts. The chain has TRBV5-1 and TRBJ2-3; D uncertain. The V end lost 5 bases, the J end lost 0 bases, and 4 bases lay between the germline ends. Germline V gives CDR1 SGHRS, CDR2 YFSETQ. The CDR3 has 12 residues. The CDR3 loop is CASRVSTDTQYF. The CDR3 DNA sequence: TGCGCCAGCAGGGTTAGCACAGATACGCAGTATTTT. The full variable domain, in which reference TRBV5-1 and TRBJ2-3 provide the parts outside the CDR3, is KAGVTQTPRYLIKTRGQQVTLSCSPISGHRSVSWYQQTPGQGLQFLFEYFSETQRNKGNFPGRFSGRQFSNSRSEMNVSTLELGDSALYLCASRVSTDTQYFGPGTRLTVL.

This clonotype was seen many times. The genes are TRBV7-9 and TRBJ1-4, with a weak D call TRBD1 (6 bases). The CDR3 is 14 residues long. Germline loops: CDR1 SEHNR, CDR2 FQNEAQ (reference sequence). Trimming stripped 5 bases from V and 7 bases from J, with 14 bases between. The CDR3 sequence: CASSPPNRVEKLFF. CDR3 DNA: TGTGCCAGCAGCCCCCCTAACAGGGTTGAAAAACTGTTTTTT.

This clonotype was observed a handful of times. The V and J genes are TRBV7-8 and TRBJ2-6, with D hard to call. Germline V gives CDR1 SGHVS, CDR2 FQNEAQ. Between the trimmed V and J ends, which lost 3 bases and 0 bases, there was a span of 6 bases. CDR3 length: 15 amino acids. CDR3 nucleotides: TGTGCCAGCAGCTTCAGATACTCTGGGGCCAACGTCCTGACTTTC. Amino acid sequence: CASSFRYSGANVLTF.

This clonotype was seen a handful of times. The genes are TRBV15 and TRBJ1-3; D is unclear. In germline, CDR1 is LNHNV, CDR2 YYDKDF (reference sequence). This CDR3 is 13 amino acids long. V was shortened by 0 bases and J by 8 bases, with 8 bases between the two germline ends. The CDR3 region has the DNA TGTGCCACCAGCAGAGATGTGCGGGACACCATATATTTT. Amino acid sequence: CATSRDVRDTIYF. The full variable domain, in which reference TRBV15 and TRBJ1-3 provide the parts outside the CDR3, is DAMVIQNPRYQVTQFGKPVTLSCSQTLNHNVMYWYQQKSSQAPKLLFHYYDKDFNNEADTPDNFQSRRPNTSFCFLDIRSPGLGDTAMYLCATSRDVRDTIYFGEGSWLTVV.

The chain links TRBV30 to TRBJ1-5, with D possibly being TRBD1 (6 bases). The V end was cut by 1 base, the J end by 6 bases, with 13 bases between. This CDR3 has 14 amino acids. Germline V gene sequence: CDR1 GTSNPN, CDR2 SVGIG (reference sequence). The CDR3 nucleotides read TGTGCCTGGAGTGGCGGAGGAGGGGGTCAGCCCCAGCATTTT. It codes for CAWSGGGGGQPQHF. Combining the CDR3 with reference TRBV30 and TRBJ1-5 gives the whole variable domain SQTIHQWPATLVQPVGSPLSLECTVEGTSNPNLYWYRQAAGRGLQLLFYSVGIGQISSEVPQNLSASRPQDRQFILSSKKLLLSDSGFYLCAWSGGGGGQPQHFGDGTRLSIL.

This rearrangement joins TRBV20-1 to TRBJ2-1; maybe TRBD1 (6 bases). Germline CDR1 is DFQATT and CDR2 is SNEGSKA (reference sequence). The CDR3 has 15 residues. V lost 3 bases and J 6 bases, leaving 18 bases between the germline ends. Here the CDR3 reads CSASDSRPQGNEQFF. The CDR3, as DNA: TGCAGTGCTAGCGATAGCCGTCCACAGGGCAATGAGCAGTTCTTC.

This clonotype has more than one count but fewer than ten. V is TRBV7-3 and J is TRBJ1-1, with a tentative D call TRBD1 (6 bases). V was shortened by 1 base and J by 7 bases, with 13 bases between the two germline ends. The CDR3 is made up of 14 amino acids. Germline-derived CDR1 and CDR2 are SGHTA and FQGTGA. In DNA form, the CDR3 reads TGTGCCAGCAGCTTAAGGCCTTCGGACAGTGAAGCTTTCTTT. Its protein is CASSLRPSDSEAFF.

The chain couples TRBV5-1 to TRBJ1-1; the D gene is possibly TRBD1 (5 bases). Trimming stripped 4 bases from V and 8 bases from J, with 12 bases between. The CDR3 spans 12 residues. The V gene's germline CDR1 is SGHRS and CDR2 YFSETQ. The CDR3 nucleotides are TGCGCCAGCAGCCTGTCCGAGGGGGAAGCTTTCTTT. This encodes CASSLSEGEAFF.

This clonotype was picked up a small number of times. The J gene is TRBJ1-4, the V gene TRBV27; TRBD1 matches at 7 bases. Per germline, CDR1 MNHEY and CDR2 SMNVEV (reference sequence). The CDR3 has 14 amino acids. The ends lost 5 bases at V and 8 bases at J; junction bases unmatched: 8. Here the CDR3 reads CASSPGQTAEKLFF. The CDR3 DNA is TGTGCCAGCAGTCCGGGACAGACGGCCGAAAAACTGTTTTTT.

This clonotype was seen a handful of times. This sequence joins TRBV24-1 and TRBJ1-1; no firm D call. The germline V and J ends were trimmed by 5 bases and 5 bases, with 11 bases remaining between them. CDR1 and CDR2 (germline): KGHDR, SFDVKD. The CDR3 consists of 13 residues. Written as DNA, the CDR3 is TGTGCCACCAGTGGTAACCAAGGGACTGAAGCTTTCTTT. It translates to CATSGNQGTEAFF.

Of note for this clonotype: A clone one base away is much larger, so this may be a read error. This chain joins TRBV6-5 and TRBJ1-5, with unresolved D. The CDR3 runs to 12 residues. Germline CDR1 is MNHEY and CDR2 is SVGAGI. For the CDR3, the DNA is TGTGCCAGCAGGGAGGGATCGCAGCCCCAGAATTTT. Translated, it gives CASREGSQPQNF.

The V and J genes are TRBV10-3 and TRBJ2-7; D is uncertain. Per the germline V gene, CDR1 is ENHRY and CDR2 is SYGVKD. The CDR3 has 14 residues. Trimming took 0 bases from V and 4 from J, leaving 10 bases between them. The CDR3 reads CAISESLIKYEQYF. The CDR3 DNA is TGTGCCATCAGTGAGTCGCTAATAAAATACGAGCAGTACTTC.